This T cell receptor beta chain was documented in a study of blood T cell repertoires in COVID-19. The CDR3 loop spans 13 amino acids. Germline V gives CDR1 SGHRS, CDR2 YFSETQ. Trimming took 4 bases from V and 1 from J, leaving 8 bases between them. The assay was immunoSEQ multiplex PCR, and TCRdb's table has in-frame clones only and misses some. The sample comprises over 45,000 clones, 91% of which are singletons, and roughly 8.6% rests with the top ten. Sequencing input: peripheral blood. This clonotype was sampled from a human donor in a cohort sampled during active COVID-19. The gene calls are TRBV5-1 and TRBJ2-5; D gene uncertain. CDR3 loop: CASSVEIQETQYF. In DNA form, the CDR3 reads TGCGCCAGCAGCGTCGAGATCCAAGAGACCCAGTACTTC.